These 10 T cell receptor beta chains were all obtained from the same sample, sequenced in a study of beta chain features in type 1 diabetes. What was sequenced were expressed TCRB transcripts, since all of the isolated RNA had been reverse transcribed. TCRdb keeps only in-frame clones here, not all; method: immunoSEQ multiplex PCR. The repertoire holds about 370,000 clones, with 9.5% to 10% as singletons. No antigen has been identified for these receptors. Study outcomes and limitations: All four CD4+ subsets from Type 1 diabetes patients carried moderately but significantly shorter TCRB CDR3s.

The specimen sequenced was central memory CD4+ T cells from blood. These receptors all stem from a man aged 25 to 40 with type 1 diabetes.

This clone was detected ten times or more. J is TRBJ2-7 and V is TRBV15; D could derive from TRBD1 or TRBD2 (5 bases each). V was pared by 0 bases and J by 6 bases, with 9 bases between. Germline loops: CDR1 LNHNV, CDR2 YYDKDF (reference sequence). The CDR3 contains 13 residues. The CDR3 spells CATSRERGSEQYF. CDR3 nucleotide sequence: TGTGCCACCAGCAGAGAGAGGGGCAGCGAGCAGTACTTC.

The DNA for the CDR3 is TGTGCCAGCAGAGCGCTTGGGGCCAGGGCGCTCGCAACTAATGAAAAACTGTTTTTT. Translating it yields CASRALGARALATNEKLFF. V usage is TRBV28 and J usage is TRBJ1-4; possibly TRBD1 for D (5 bases). Germline CDR1 reads MDHEN; CDR2 reads SYDVKM. V was clipped by 6 bases and J by 0 bases, with 23 bases between them. The CDR3 extends over 19 amino acids.

This clone was seen only a few times. The chain combines TRBV5-4 with TRBJ1-1, with 7 bases aligning to TRBD1. The V and J ends lost 4 bases and 8 bases, in that order; junction bases with no gene match: 8. Germline CDR1 SGHNT, CDR2 YYREEE (reference sequence). The CDR3 consists of 13 residues. The CDR3 DNA sequence: TGTGCCAGCAGCCAAGATTCGACAGGGGAAGCTTTCTTT. This gives the protein CASSQDSTGEAFF.

The DNA of the CDR3 is TGTGCCAGCAGCGTAGTAGGAGCTAGTGAGGGGCAGTTCTTC. Protein sequence: CASSVVGASEGQFF. This chain links TRBV9 with TRBJ2-1, with D possibly TRBD2 on 5 matching bases. This CDR3 spans 14 amino acids. Germline values: CDR1 SGDLS, CDR2 YYNGEE. The ends were cut back, 0 bases at V and 12 bases at J, with 16 bases in the middle.

This clone has a handful of counts. This CDR3 is also generated by other DNA sequences in the sample. The V gene is TRBV6-5, the J gene TRBJ2-7; 7 nucleotides line up with TRBD2. Trimming cost V 2 bases and J 4 bases; bases outside gene matches: 8. CDR1 and CDR2 (germline): MNHEY, SVGAGI. This CDR3 has 15 amino acids. The chain's CDR3 is CASSYAGESSYEQYF. The CDR3 DNA follows: TGTGCCAGCAGTTACGCGGGAGAAAGCTCTTACGAGCAGTACTTC.

This clone was seen a handful of times. The J gene is TRBJ1-4, the V gene TRBV7-9; 10 bases line up with TRBD1. The germline V gene encodes CDR1 SEHNR and CDR2 FQNEAQ (reference sequence). This CDR3 contains 14 residues. V was pared by 8 bases and J by 10 bases, with 10 bases of the junction left unmatched. The CDR3 region has the DNA TGTGCCAGCCGAACCCGGGACAGGGGAGGAAAACTGTTTTTT. Translated: CASRTRDRGGKLFF.

This clone was seen a few times. This chain uses TRBV5-1 with TRBJ2-7; possible D gene TRBD2, 6 bases. The CDR3 sequence is 15 residues long. Germline loops: CDR1 SGHRS, CDR2 YFSETQ. Trimming cost V 1 base and J 0 bases, with 11 bases left between them. The CDR3 sequence is CASSLLEGRSYEQYF. The DNA of the CDR3 is TGCGCCAGCAGCTTGTTGGAGGGCCGCTCCTACGAGCAGTACTTC.

The CDR3 DNA reads as TGTGCCATGTCCGGACAGGGGATGGGCGAGCAGTACTTC. It encodes CAMSGQGMGEQYF. The rearrangement joins TRBV10-3 to TRBJ2-7; 9 bases map to TRBD1. Germline values: CDR1 ENHRY, CDR2 SYGVKD. With 9 bases clipped from V and 6 bases from J, the junction kept 9 bases outside the gene matches. The CDR3 spans 13 residues.

This chain joins TRBV7-9 and TRBJ2-3; maybe TRBD2 (5 bases). This CDR3 comprises 14 residues. Trimming removed 5 bases at V and 6 bases at J, with 15 bases between. The germline V gene encodes CDR1 SEHNR and CDR2 FQNEAQ (reference sequence). CDR3 protein: CASSLRVGRDTQYF. The CDR3 region has the DNA TGTGCCAGCAGCCTGAGGGTGGGCAGGGATACGCAGTATTTT.

This clone has a handful of counts. The V call is TRBV28, the J call TRBJ2-2, with 7 bases fitting TRBD1. The CDR3 sequence is 17 residues long. V was pared by 2 bases and J by 2 bases, with 8 bases of the junction left unmatched. The V gene's germline CDR1 is MDHEN and CDR2 SYDVKM. The CDR3 loop reads CASSLLQGKGNTGELFF. The CDR3 DNA sequence: TGTGCCAGCAGTTTACTACAGGGGAAAGGAAACACCGGGGAGCTGTTTTTT.